The source of this TCR beta chain is a study of blood T cell repertoires in COVID-19 (dated by TCRdb to 2020 to 2022). Regarding the complete study: The collaborator samples originated in the United States, Italy and Spain and spanned the acute and convalescent phases of COVID-19. The prospective study material was composed of cDNA or gDNA derived from T cells, B-cell-depleted T cells, or PBMCs. Subjects who had been exposed to COVID-19, were actively infected with it, or had recovered from it provided the deeply sampled blood TCRbeta repertoires that made up the dataset. The repertoires were released in a freely available public database intended as a resource for research on the immune response to SARS-CoV-2. The samples were drawn from the first 160 participants of the ongoing ImmuneRACE study and from 950 to 1,500 subjects provided by 6 global collaborators. The sample metadata nearly always contained a de-identified subject ID, COVID-19 status, age in years and sex. Where available, HLA class I and class II types were taken from metadata supplied by the sample provider and were not determined by assay-based typing. The paper's findings and limits, for the study overall: The quantity of clinical and demographic metadata differed by source and by participant and was supplied without curation.

The immunoSEQ Assay, a bias-controlled multiplex PCR, was used to amplify TCRbeta CDR3 regions from genomic DNA. Concerning the study's data processing: Within the assay, amplification of reference gene primers was used to estimate how many nucleated cells each sample contained. To quantify the absolute abundance of each unique TCRbeta CDR3 rearrangement, sequence reads were collapsed and filtered. For each sample, productive Simpson clonality was calculated as the square root of Simpson's diversity index over productive rearrangements. TCRdb carries this immuneACCESS record with in-frame sequences only. Its versions omit some clonotypes, under half of them owing to an unresolved V gene in the studies checked, with the rest unexplained. Clonal size and the V and J genes are those of that table, whereas D and trimming came from the DNA. This sample lists about 100,000 clones; around four fifths were detected once. The ten largest clonotypes hold 13% of the sample.

Relative to germline, V is 3 bases shorter and J is 6 bases shorter, with 17 bases between their ends. Taken from cysteine to phenylalanine, the CDR3 has 15 residues. The DNA shown is the 45-base CDR3, in frame from base 1. CDR1 LNHDA and CDR2 SQIVND are derived from the germline V gene (reference sequence). The collaborating institutions used their own protocols to collect whole blood in K2EDTA tubes. Collaborator samples were shipped for TCRbeta analysis as frozen whole blood, isolated PBMCs, or DNA extracted from either sample type. Regarding this clone: Its antigen is still unknown. One base away there is no much larger clone; base qualities are not given.

Sequenced input: peripheral blood. Here the chain combines TRBV19 and TRBJ1-1, with the D gene not confidently named. The clonotype originates from a man aged 50 to 60 with active or convalescent COVID-19. The DNA sequence is TGTGCCAGTAGTATCATCCAGCGTTTAGAGGCTGAAGCTTTCTTT. This yields the protein CASSIIQRLEAEAFF.